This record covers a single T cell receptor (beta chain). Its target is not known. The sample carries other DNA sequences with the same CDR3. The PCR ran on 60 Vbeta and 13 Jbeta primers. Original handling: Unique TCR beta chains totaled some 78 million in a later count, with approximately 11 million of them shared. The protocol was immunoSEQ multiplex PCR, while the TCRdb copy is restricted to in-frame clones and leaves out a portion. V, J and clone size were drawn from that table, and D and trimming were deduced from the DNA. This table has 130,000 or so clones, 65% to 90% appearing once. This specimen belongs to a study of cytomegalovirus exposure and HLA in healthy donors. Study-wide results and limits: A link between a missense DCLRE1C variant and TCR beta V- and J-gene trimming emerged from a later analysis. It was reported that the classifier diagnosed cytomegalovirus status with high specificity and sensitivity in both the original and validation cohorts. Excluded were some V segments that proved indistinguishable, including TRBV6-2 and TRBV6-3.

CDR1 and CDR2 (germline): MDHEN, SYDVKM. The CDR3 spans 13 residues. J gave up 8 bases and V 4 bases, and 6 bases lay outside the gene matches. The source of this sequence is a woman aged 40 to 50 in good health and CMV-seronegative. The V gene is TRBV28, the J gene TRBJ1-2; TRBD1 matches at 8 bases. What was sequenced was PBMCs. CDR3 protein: CASSSGQGWGYTF. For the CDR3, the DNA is TGTGCCAGCAGTTCAGGACAGGGATGGGGCTACACCTTC.